The T cell receptor beta chain described here comes from a study of CD8 T cells in ankylosing spondylitis. Notes on the study in general: Typical of ankylosing spondylitis blood, it appeared, was a TCR beta motif of roughly eight highly homologous variants.

TCRdb reprocessed the 5' RACE reads via MiXCR and lists one record per CDR3 protein. The data contain 150,000 to 200,000 distinct CDR3 sequences, 18% of them seen just once; the ten biggest clones take up 4.3%. Notes on this clonotype: No antigen is known for it. Lacking the conserved final phenylalanine or tryptophan, this CDR3 likely reflects a read error.

Germline lookup yields CDR1 MGHDK and CDR2 SYGVNS. V was clipped by 3 bases and J by 5 bases, with 10 bases between them. This CDR3 region has 13 residues. Input material: blood, either unsorted or a sorted T cell fraction (not recorded which). This clonotype was sampled from a male donor under 30 with ankylosing spondylitis or in good health (not recorded which). The chain is built from TRBV25-1 and TRBJ2-5; D is perhaps TRBD1 or TRBD2 (5 bases each). The CDR3 region is CASSDRGPETQYV. The CDR3 DNA sequence: TGTGCCAGCAGTGATAGGGGACCGGAGACCCAGTACGTC.